This entry lists 12 T cell receptor beta chains sequenced from one sample in a study of radiotherapy plus CTLA-4 blockade in lung cancer. TCRdb keeps only in-frame clones here, not all; method: immunoSEQ multiplex PCR. The sample has about 43,000 clones; approximately 67% are singletons. This material consisted of peripheral blood, taken from a patient treated with radiotherapy plus ipilimumab. The source of these receptors is a human donor with non-small cell lung cancer who had a partial response to radiotherapy plus ipilimumab.

The chain is built from TRBV15 and TRBJ1-3; D may be TRBD1 (6 bases). V lost 3 bases to trimming and J lost 0 bases, with 9 bases between them. This CDR3 contains 15 residues. CDR1 is LNHNV, CDR2 YYDKDF, per germline (reference sequence). CDR3 in amino acids: CATSRDRLSGNTIYF. The CDR3 DNA is TGTGCCACCAGCAGGGACAGACTCTCTGGAAACACCATATATTTT.

This clone has a handful of counts. The chain employs TRBV6-1 and TRBJ1-5; the D is unclear. The CDR3 is made up of 13 amino acids. V was trimmed by 6 bases and J by 1 base, leaving 7 bases between them. Germline-derived CDR1 and CDR2 are MNHNS and SASEGT. The CDR3 loop reads CASSIMSNQPQHF. The DNA for the CDR3 is TGTGCCAGCAGCATCATGAGCAATCAGCCCCAGCATTTT.

The chain uses TRBV19 and TRBJ1-5; 9 nucleotides match TRBD1. This CDR3 is built from 14 residues. Germline V gene lookup returns CDR1 LNHDA and CDR2 SQIVND (reference sequence). V dropped 4 bases and J dropped 7; count of bases not matched to a gene: 5. The CDR3 protein is CASSTGQGGQPQHF. In nucleotides, the CDR3 is TGTGCCAGTAGTACGGGACAGGGAGGACAGCCCCAGCATTTT.

The genes are TRBV7-9 and TRBJ2-5, with 11 bases matching TRBD2. The CDR3 consists of 16 residues. V lost 6 bases to trimming and J lost 1 base; unmatched junction nucleotides: 7. CDR1 is SEHNR and CDR2 is FQNEAQ in the germline V gene (reference sequence). The CDR3 DNA follows: TGTGCCAGCAGTCCGCGTAGCGGGGGGGCCCAAGAGACCCAGTACTTC. Translation: CASSPRSGGAQETQYF. The variable domain in full, with the rest retrieved from reference TRBV7-9 and TRBJ2-5, is DTGVSQNPRHKITKRGQNVTFRCDPISEHNRLYWYRQTLGQGPEFLTYFQNEAQLEKSRLLSDRFSAERPKGSFSTLEIQRTEQGDSAMYLCASSPRSGGAQETQYFGPGTRLLVL.

The V gene is TRBV14, the J gene TRBJ1-1, with a possible D match to TRBD1 (5 bases). V lost 3 bases and J 4 bases, leaving 12 bases between the germline ends. CDR3 size: 14 residues. Germline CDR1 and CDR2: SGHDN and FVKESK. CDR3 amino acids: CASSHGQSGTEAFF. The CDR3 nucleotides read TGTGCCAGCAGCCACGGACAATCGGGCACTGAAGCTTTCTTT. Full variable domain (missing parts from reference TRBV14 and TRBJ1-1): EAGVTQFPSHSVIEKGQTVTLRCDPISGHDNLYWYRRVMGKEIKFLLHFVKESKQDESGMPNNRFLAERTGGTYSTLKVQPAELEDSGVYFCASSHGQSGTEAFFGQGTRLTVV.

As concerns this clone: In the same sample, other DNA sequences code for this CDR3. The V and J genes are TRBV27 and TRBJ2-7; D is possibly TRBD1 (5 bases). V was cut by 3 bases and J by 2 bases, with 8 bases left in between. The V gene's germline CDR1 is MNHEY and CDR2 SMNVEV (reference sequence). This CDR3 has 13 amino acids. The CDR3 nucleotides read TGTGCCAGCAGTTTTCAGGGCACCTACGAGCAGTACTTC. Translation: CASSFQGTYEQYF.

The chain employs TRBV5-6 and TRBJ1-4, with D tentatively TRBD1 (5 bases). Trimming cost V 1 base and J 7 bases, with 14 bases left between them. The CDR3 runs 15 residues. From germline, CDR1 is SGHDT and CDR2 YYEEEE. In DNA form, the CDR3 reads TGTGCCAGCAGCTTGCCCGGGACCGGGAGTGAAAAACTGTTTTTT. It codes for CASSLPGTGSEKLFF.

This rearrangement joins TRBV9 to TRBJ1-2, with 7 positions matching TRBD1. The CDR3 has 14 amino acids. V was pared by 5 bases and J by 4 bases, with 8 bases of the junction left unmatched. Germline V gene sequence: CDR1 SGDLS, CDR2 YYNGEE. The CDR3 nucleotides read TGTGCCAGCAGTGAATCTGGGACAGCCTATGGCTACACCTTC. It yields the protein CASSESGTAYGYTF.

The chain employs TRBV5-1 and TRBJ1-5; TRBD1 matches 7 bases. The CDR3 sequence is 15 residues long. CDR1 and CDR2 (germline): SGHRS, YFSETQ. J lost 3 bases, V lost 5 bases, and 8 bases had no gene match. CDR3 coding DNA: TGCGCCAGCAGACCGACAGGGAACTACAATCAGCCCCAGCATTTT. Translating gives CASRPTGNYNQPQHF.

The genes are TRBV6-5 and TRBJ1-1, with 8 bases lining up with TRBD1. Looked up from germline, CDR1 is MNHEY and CDR2 is SVGAGI. The CDR3 has 14 amino acids. J lost 1 base, V lost 6 bases, and 4 bases had no gene match. CDR3 nucleotide sequence: TGTGCCAGCAGAGCAGGGGGCGGGAACACTGAAGCTTTCTTT. Protein: CASRAGGGNTEAFF.

V gene TRBV5-1 combines with J gene TRBJ1-1; the match to TRBD1 covers 8 bases. V lost 3 bases and J lost 1; bases outside the gene matches: 8. This CDR3 spans 16 amino acids. Germline CDR1 reads SGHRS; CDR2 reads YFSETQ. The CDR3 is CASSWTTGQANTEAFF. In DNA form, the CDR3 reads TGCGCCAGCAGCTGGACAACGGGACAGGCGAACACTGAAGCTTTCTTT.

The CDR3 sequence is CAWSRAAGGTGELFF. The CDR3, as DNA: TGTGCCTGGAGTCGGGCAGCGGGGGGTACCGGGGAGCTGTTTTTT. V usage is TRBV30 and J usage is TRBJ2-2; 9 bases map to TRBD2. Germline CDR1 is GTSNPN and CDR2 is SVGIG (reference sequence). V shed 2 bases, J shed 5 bases, and the junction held 6 bases outside the gene matches. The CDR3 totals 15 residues.